The rows below give T cell receptor beta chains drawn from one sample of a study of beta chain features in type 1 diabetes. Assay used: immunoSEQ multiplex PCR; TCRdb lists only in-frame clones, some missing. The sample shows hundreds of thousands of clones, more than 13% of them seen only once. The sample was naive CD4+ T cells from blood. These receptors were collected from a man in his late teens or twenties with type 1 diabetes. Both conserved end residues are part of each CDR3. The D gene is left open where the match is weak. Clone size is given for some rows only: seen once, a few or many times, or a class if the clone is expanded.

V: TRBV29-1
J: TRBJ1-3
size: NA
D: NA
CDR3: CSVSLTAGNTIYF
DNA: TGCAGCGTTTCACTGACAGCCGGAAACACCATATATTTT

V: TRBV5-6
J: TRBJ2-3
size: NA
D: NA
CDR3: CASSGAKGADTQYF
DNA: TGTGCCAGCAGCGGGGCCAAGGGCGCAGATACGCAGTATTTT

V: TRBV2
J: TRBJ2-2
size: few
D: NA
CDR3: CASSELGVAGELFF
DNA: TGTGCCAGCAGTGAATTAGGGGTTGCCGGGGAGCTGTTTTTT

V: TRBV28
J: TRBJ1-5
size: few
D: TRBD1
CDR3: CASRLTGGNQPQHF
DNA: TGTGCCAGCAGACTAACAGGGGGCAATCAGCCCCAGCATTTT

V: TRBV4-3
J: TRBJ2-2
size: NA
D: NA
CDR3: CASATDWNTGELFF
DNA: TGCGCCAGTGCGACAGACTGGAACACCGGGGAGCTGTTTTTT

V: TRBV18
J: TRBJ1-4
size: few
D: NA
CDR3: CASSPITASNEKLFF
DNA: TGTGCCAGCTCACCAATTACAGCTTCTAATGAAAAACTGTTTTTT

V: TRBV9
J: TRBJ2-2
size: few
D: NA
CDR3: CASSVDGQGTGELFF
DNA: TGTGCCAGCAGCGTAGATGGGCAGGGCACCGGGGAGCTGTTTTTT

V: TRBV9
J: TRBJ2-1
size: NA
D: TRBD1
CDR3: CASSTQGVYNEQFF
DNA: TGTGCCAGCAGCACACAGGGGGTCTACAATGAGCAGTTCTTC

V: TRBV15
J: TRBJ2-2
size: few
D: NA
CDR3: CATSSPMGGVNTGELFF
DNA: TGTGCCACCAGCTCCCCGATGGGGGGAGTGAACACCGGGGAGCTGTTTTTT

V: TRBV19
J: TRBJ1-1
size: few
D: NA
CDR3: CASSIDHRTGGTEAFF
DNA: TGTGCCAGTAGTATAGATCACCGAACCGGGGGCACTGAAGCTTTCTTT

V: TRBV7-9
J: TRBJ1-4
size: NA
D: NA
CDR3: CASSGGEKLFF
DNA: TGTGCCAGCAGTGGGGGTGAAAAACTGTTTTTT

V: TRBV7-9
J: TRBJ2-3
size: few
D: NA
CDR3: CAISEGADTQYF
DNA: TGTGCCATATCGGAAGGCGCAGATACGCAGTATTTT

V: TRBV29-1
J: TRBJ2-5
size: few
D: NA
CDR3: CSVGQAVETQYF
DNA: TGCAGCGTTGGGCAGGCCGTGGAGACCCAGTACTTC

V: TRBV10-3
J: TRBJ2-3
size: NA
D: TRBD2
CDR3: CAISESGGGRGTDTQYF
DNA: TGTGCCATCAGTGAGTCGGGCGGCGGGAGGGGCACAGATACGCAGTATTTT

V: TRBV30
J: TRBJ2-7
size: few
D: NA
CDR3: CAGTTPDSNYEQYF
DNA: TGTGCCGGGACAACACCGGACTCCAACTACGAGCAGTACTTC